Here is one TCR beta chain with its context. CDR3 length: 13 amino acids. The ends were cut back, 3 bases at V and 4 bases at J, with 9 bases in the middle. CDR1 and CDR2 (germline): MDHEN, SYDVKM. Produced via immunoSEQ multiplex PCR; TCRdb's table is partial and in-frame only. This sample has under 90,000 clones, with roughly 83% found just once. These data come from a study of blood T cell repertoires in COVID-19. Material for sequencing was peripheral blood. This clonotype was sampled from a man older than 75 with acute or convalescent COVID-19. The J gene is TRBJ1-1, the V gene TRBV28; D not certain. Here the CDR3 DNA reads TGTGCCAGCAGTTTCGGAAGACTCACTGAAGCTTTCTTT. Its protein product is CASSFGRLTEAFF.